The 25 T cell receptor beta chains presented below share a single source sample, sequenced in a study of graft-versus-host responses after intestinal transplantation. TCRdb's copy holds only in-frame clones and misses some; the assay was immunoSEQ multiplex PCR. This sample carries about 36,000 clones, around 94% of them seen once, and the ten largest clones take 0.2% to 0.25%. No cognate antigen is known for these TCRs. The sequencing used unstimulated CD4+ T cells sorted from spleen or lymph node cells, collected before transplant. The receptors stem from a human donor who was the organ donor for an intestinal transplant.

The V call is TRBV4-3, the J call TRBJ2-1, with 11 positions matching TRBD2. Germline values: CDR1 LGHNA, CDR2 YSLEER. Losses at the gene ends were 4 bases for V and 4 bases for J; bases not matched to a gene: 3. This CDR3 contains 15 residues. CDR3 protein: CASSRSGGAYNEQFF. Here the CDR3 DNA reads TGCGCCAGCAGCCGTAGCGGGGGGGCTTACAATGAGCAGTTCTTC.

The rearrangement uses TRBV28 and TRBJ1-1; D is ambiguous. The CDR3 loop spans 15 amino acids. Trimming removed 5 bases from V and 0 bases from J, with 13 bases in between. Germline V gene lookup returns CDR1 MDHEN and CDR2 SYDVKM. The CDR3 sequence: CASSPSYGLNTEAFF. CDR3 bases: TGTGCCAGCAGTCCATCGTACGGCCTGAACACTGAAGCTTTCTTT.

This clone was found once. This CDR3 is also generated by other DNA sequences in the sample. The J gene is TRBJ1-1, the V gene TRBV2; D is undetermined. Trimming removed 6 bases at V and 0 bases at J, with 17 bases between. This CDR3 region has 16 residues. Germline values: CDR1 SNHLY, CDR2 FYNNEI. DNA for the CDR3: TGTGCCAGCAGCCCTGACAAAACTCTAATGAACACTGAAGCTTTCTTT. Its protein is CASSPDKTLMNTEAFF.

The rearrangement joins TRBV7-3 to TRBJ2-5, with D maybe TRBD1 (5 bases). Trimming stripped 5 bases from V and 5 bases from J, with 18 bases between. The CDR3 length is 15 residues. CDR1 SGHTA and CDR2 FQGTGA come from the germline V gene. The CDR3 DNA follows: TGTGCCAGCAGCCCCTCTGGGGCTCGCCTGGAGACCCAGTACTTC. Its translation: CASSPSGARLETQYF.

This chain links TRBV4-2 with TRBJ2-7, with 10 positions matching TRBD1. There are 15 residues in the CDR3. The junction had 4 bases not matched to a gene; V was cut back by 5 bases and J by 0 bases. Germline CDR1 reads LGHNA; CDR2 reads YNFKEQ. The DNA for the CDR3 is TGTGCCAGCAGCTTGGGACAGGGGAGCTCCTACGAGCAGTACTTC. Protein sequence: CASSLGQGSSYEQYF.

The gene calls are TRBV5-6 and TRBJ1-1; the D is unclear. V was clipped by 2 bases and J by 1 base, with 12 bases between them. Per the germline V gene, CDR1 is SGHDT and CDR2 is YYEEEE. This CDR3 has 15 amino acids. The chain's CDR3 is CASSLIDQQNTEAFF. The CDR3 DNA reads TGTGCCAGCAGCTTAATCGATCAGCAGAACACTGAAGCTTTCTTT.

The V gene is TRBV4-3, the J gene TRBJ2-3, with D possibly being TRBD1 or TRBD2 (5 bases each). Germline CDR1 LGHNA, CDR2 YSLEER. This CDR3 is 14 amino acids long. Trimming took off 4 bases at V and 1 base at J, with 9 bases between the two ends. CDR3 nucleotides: TGCGCCAGCAGCCGGGTGGGGGGCACAGATACGCAGTATTTT. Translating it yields CASSRVGGTDTQYF.

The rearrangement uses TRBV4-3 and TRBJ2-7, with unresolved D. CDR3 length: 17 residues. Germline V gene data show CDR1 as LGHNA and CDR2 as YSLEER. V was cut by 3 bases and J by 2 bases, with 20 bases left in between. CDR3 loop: CASSQSFRPINPYEQYF. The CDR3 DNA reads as TGCGCCAGCAGCCAGTCTTTTCGCCCTATAAATCCCTACGAGCAGTACTTC.

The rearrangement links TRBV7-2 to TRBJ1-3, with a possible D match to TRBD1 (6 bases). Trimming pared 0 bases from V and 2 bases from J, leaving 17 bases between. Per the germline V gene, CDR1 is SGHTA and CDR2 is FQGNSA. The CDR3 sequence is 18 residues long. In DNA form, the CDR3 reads TGTGCCAGCAGCTTAGCTGAGATTGGGGCAGGGGCTGGAAACACCATATATTTT. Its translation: CASSLAEIGAGAGNTIYF.

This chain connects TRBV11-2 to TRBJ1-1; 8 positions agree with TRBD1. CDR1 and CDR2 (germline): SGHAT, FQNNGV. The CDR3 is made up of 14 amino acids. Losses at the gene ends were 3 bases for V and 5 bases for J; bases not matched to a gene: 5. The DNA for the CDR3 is TGTGCCAGCAGCTTCGGGACAGGAGGGACTGAAGCTTTCTTT. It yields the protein CASSFGTGGTEAFF. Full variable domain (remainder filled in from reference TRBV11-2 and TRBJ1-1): EAGVAQSPRYKIIEKRQSVAFWCNPISGHATLYWYQQILGQGPKLLIQFQNNGVVDDSQLPKDRFSAERLKGVDSTLKIQPAKLEDSAVYLCASSFGTGGTEAFFGQGTRLTVV.

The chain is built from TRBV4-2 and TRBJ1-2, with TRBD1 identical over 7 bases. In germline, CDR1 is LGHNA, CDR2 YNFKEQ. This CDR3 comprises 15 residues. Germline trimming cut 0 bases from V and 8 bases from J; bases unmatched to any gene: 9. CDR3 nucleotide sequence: TGTGCCAGCAGCCAAGAGCAGGGGGGAACGGGGGGCTACACCTTC. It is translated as CASSQEQGGTGGYTF.

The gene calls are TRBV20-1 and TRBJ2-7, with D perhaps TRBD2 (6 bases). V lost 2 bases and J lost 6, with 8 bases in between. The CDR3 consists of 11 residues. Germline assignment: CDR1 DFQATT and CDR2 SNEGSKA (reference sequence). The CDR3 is CSARPGGEQYF. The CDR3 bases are TGCAGTGCTAGACCCGGGGGCGAGCAGTACTTC.

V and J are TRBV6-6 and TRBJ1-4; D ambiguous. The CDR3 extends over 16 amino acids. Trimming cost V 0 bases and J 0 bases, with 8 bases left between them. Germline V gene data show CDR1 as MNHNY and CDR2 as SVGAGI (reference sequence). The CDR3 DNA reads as TGTGCCAGCAGTTACTCGACCCTTACAACTAATGAAAAACTGTTTTTT. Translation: CASSYSTLTTNEKLFF.

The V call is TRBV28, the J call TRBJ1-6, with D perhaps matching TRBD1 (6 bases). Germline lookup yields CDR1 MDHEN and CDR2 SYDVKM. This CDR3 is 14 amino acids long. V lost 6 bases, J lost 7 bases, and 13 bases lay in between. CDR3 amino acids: CASRTGQQNSPLHF. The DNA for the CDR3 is TGTGCCAGCAGGACTGGACAGCAGAATTCACCCCTCCACTTT. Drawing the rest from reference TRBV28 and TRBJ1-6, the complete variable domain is DVKVTQSSRYLVKRTGEKVFLECVQDMDHENMFWYRQDPGLGLRLIYFSYDVKMKEKGDIPEGYSVSREKKERFSLILESASTNQTSMYLCASRTGQQNSPLHFGNGTRLTVT.

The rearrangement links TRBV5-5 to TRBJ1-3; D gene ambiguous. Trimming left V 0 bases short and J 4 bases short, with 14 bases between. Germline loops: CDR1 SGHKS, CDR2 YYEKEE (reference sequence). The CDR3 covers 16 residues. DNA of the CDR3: TGTGCCAGCAGCTTGGCCCCTACTCAATCAGGAAACACCATATATTTT. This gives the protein CASSLAPTQSGNTIYF. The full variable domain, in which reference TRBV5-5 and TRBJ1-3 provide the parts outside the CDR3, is DAGVTQSPTHLIKTRGQQVTLRCSPISGHKSVSWYQQVLGQGPQFIFQYYEKEERGRGNFPDRFSARQFPNYSSELNVNALLLGDSALYLCASSLAPTQSGNTIYFGEGSWLTVV.

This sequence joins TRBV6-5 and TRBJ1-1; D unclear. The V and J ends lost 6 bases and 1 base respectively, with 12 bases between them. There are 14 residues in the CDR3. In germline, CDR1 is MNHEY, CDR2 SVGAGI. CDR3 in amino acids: CASRLGRSNTEAFF. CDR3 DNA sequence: TGTGCCAGCAGACTCGGACGTTCGAACACTGAAGCTTTCTTT.

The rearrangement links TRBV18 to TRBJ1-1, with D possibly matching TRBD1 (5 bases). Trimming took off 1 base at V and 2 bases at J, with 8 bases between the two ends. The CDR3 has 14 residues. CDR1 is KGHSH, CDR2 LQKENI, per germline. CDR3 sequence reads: CASSPRQGNTEAFF. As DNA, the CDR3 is TGTGCCAGCTCACCACGGCAGGGTAACACTGAAGCTTTCTTT.

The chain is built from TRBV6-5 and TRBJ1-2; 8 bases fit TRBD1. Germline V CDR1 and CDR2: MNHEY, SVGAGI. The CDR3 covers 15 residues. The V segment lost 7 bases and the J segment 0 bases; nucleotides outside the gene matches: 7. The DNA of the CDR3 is TGTGCCAGCACTCTATTGGGACAGGCTAACTATGGCTACACCTTC. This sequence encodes CASTLLGQANYGYTF.

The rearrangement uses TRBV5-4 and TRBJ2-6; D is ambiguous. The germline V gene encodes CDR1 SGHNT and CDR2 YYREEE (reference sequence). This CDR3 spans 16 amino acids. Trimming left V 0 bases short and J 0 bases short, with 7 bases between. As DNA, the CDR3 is TGTGCCAGCAGCTTGGTTCAAAACTCTGGGGCCAACGTCCTGACTTTC. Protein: CASSLVQNSGANVLTF.

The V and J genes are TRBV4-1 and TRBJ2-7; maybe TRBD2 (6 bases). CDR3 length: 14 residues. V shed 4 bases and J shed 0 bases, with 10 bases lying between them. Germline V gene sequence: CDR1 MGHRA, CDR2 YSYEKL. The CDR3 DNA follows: TGCGCCAGCAGCCTTCGGGAGAGCTCCTACGAGCAGTACTTC. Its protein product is CASSLRESSYEQYF.

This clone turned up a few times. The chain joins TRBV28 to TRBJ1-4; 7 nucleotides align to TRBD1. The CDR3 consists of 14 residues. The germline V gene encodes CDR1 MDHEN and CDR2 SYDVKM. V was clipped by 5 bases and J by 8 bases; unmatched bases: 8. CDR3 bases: TGTGCCAGCAGTGGACAGGAGATTCTCGAAAAACTGTTTTTT. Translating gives CASSGQEILEKLFF. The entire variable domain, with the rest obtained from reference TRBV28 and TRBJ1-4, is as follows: DVKVTQSSRYLVKRTGEKVFLECVQDMDHENMFWYRQDPGLGLRLIYFSYDVKMKEKGDIPEGYSVSREKKERFSLILESASTNQTSMYLCASSGQEILEKLFFGSGTQLSVL.

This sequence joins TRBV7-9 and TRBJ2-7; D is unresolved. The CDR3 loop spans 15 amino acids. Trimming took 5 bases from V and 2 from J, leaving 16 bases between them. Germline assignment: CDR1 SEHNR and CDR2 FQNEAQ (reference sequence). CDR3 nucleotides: TGTGCCAGCAGCCCTATGGGCGGAATGACCTACGAGCAGTACTTC. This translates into CASSPMGGMTYEQYF.

The CDR3 region has the DNA TGTGCCAGCAGTTACGGGCCGAGCTCCTACAATGAGCAGTTCTTC. It codes for CASSYGPSSYNEQFF. J is TRBJ2-1 and V is TRBV6-5; D gene uncertain. The ends were cut back, 2 bases at V and 0 bases at J, with 8 bases in the middle. Germline V CDR1 and CDR2: MNHEY, SVGAGI. The CDR3 covers 15 residues.

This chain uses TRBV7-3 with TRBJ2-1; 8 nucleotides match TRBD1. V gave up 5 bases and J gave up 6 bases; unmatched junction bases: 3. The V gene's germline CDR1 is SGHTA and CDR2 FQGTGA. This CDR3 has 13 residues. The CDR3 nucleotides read TGTGCCAGCAGCGTCACAGGGGGCAATGAGCAGTTCTTC. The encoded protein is CASSVTGGNEQFF.

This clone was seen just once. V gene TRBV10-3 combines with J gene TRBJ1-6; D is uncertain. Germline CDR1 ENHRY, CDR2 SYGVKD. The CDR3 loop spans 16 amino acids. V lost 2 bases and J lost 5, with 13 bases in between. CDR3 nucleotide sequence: TGTGCCATCAGTGAGAACATAGGTACGAATAATTCACCCCTCCACTTT. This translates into CAISENIGTNNSPLHF.